The clone carrying this TCR beta chain occurred a few times. The data were taken from a study of neoadjuvant anti-PD-1 for oral cavity cancer. As for the study in general: Around day 43, patients without progression received a fourth nivolumab dose before surgery.

Measured with immunoSEQ multiplex PCR; TCRdb has only the in-frame clones, and not every one. The data show over 11,000 clones, roughly 70% seen once. Stage II-IVA oral cavity squamous cell carcinoma was new and untreated by systemic or radiation therapy. The source was PBMCs, collected before nivolumab (anti-PD-1) treatment. The clonotype comes from a person aged 35-79 years with oral cavity squamous cell carcinoma.

The CDR3 DNA sequence: TGTGCCAGCAGCTTAGGGTTTGGGGCATATAACTACGAGCAGTACTTC. Its protein is CASSLGFGAYNYEQYF. The V gene is TRBV7-8, the J gene TRBJ2-7; perhaps TRBD1 as D (5 bases). The CDR3 consists of 16 residues. The ends were cut back, 1 base at V and 3 bases at J, with 16 bases in the middle. CDR1 and CDR2 (germline): SGHVS, FQNEAQ.